The text below deals with one T cell receptor beta chain. The antigen is undetermined. These data belong to a study of T cells in localized non-small cell lung cancer. Findings of the study overall: Only one tumor region went through sequencing, so heterogeneity may still be there. Patients showing higher blood T cell density tended to see longer overall survival. Across samples, adjacent lung featured a median approximately 56 of the top 100 tumor clones. Uninvolved adjacent lung had higher T cell clonality than tumor and all other tissues.

Data came from immunoSEQ multiplex PCR; TCRdb stores just in-frame clones and leaves some out. This table holds about 40,000 clones, around 81% found once. The V segment lost 4 bases and the J segment 4 bases; nucleotides outside the gene matches: 8. The CDR3 length is 19 residues. The germline CDR1 and CDR2 sequences are SGHNT and YYREEE (reference sequence). Sequenced material: peripheral blood mononuclear cells, taken before any cancer treatment. This chain connects TRBV5-4 to TRBJ2-6; TRBD2 matches 16 bases. The clonotype was recovered from an older male donor with stage II lung adenocarcinoma. The CDR3 sequence: CASSTLGTSGREGANVLTF. The CDR3 bases are TGTGCCAGCAGCACCCTGGGGACTAGCGGGAGGGAAGGGGCCAACGTCCTGACTTTC. Based on the CDR3 plus reference TRBV5-4 and TRBJ2-6, the full variable domain is ETGVTQSPTHLIKTRGQQVTLRCSSQSGHNTVSWYQQALGQGPQFIFQYYREEENGRGNFPPRFSGLQFPNYSSELNVNALELDDSALYLCASSTLGTSGREGANVLTFGAGSRLTVL.